This TCR beta chain emerged from a study of post-analysis software for immune sequencing data. The study's findings and limits: Roughly 5 TRBV segments, TRBV5-6, TRBV5-1 and TRBV20-1 among them, were found more frequent in patients than controls.

CDR1 is SGDLS, CDR2 YYNGEE, per germline. This CDR3 region has 18 residues. This clonotype turned up a few times. Its antigen is currently unknown. The TCR beta cDNA libraries contained unique molecular identifiers. MiXCR, run by TCRdb on the PCR reads, gives a single entry per CDR3 protein. The data show 600,000 to 700,000 distinct CDR3 sequences, roughly three fifths seen once. The sample consisted of blood. The receptor comes from a girl aged 2 to 9 with multiple sclerosis. The V and J genes are TRBV9 and TRBJ2-1; 8 bases align to TRBD2. The better agreement between TRBJ2-7 and the DNA end casts doubt on the J call. This CDR3 reads CASSVGPRGAGEDDEQYF. The CDR3 DNA reads as TGTGCCAGCAGCGTAGGTCCTAGGGGAGCGGGGGAAGACGACGAGCAGTACTTC.